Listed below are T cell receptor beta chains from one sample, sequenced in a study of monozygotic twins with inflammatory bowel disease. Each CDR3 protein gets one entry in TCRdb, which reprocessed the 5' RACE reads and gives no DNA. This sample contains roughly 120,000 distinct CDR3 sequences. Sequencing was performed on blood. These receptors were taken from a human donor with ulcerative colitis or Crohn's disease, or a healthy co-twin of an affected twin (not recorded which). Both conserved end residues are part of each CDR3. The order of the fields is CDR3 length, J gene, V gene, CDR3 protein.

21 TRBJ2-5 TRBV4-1 CASSQEWGQGVLAGGRETQYF
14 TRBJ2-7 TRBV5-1 CASSFTDNSYEQYF
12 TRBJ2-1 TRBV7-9 CASSRGGQEQFF
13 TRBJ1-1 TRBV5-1 CASSRKQSTEAFF
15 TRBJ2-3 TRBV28 CASSPRTGGTDTQYF
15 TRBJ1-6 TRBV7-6 CASSLNRGQDSPLHF
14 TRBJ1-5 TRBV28 CASSLMGGSQPQHF
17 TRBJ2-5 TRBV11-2 CASSLDVRTGQGETQYF
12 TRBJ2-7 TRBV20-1 CSAGASAYEQYF
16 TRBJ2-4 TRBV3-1 CASSPVALLAKNIQYF
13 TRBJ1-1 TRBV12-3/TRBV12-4 CASSPPLGTEAFF
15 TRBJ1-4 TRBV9 CASSHPGDPNEKLFF
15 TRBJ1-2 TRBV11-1 CASSLSGEVLYGYTF
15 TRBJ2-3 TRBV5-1 CASGLTGGNTDTQYF
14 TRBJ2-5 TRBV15 CATSKEILGLAQYF
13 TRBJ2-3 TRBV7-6 CASSLAWADTQYF
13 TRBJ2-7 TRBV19 CASSLRGGYEQYF
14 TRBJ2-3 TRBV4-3 CASSLTPSTDTQYF
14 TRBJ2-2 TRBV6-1 CASSPDRDTGDLFF
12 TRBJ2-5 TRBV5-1 CASSSEWETQYF
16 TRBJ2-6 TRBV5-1 CASSSGQGSGANVLTF
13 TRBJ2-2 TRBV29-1 CSVRPGGTGELFF
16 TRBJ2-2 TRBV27 CASSLVGVQNTGELFF
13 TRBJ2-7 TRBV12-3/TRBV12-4 CASSGRGTYEQYF
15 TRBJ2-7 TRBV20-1 CSARRGSLPSYEQYF
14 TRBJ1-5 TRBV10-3 CAISENGSDQPQHF
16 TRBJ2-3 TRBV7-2 CASSLRDRTSTDTQYF
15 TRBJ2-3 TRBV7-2 CASSLGSGDADTQYF
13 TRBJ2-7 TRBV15 CATAPALSYEQYF
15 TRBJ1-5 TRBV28 CASSLWGGHNQPQHF
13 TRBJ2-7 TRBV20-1 CSARSEPTYEQYF
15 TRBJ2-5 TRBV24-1 CATSHGAGSVETQYF
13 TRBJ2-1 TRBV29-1 CSVEDGQGNEQFF
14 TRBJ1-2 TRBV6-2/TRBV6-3 CASTPGSGNYGYTF
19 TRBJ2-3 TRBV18 CASSPADSGRAGLEDTQYF
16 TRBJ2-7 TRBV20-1 CSATPDIAGDSGEQYF
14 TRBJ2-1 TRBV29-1 CSVAGTGDGNEQFF
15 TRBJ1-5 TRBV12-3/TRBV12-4 CASSGTGGRHQPQHF
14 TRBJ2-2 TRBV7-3 CASRRQGNTGELFF
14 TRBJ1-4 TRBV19 CASSPSGLNEKLFF
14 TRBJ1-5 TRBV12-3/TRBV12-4 CASRWTDSNQPQHF
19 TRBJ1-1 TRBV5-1 CASSLGVDRGRPPNTEAFF
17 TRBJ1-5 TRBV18 CASSPPGSQGRNQPQHF
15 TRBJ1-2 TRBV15 CATSRGAQGAYGYTF
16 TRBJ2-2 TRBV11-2 CASSLDRVGATGELFF
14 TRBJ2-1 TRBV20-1 CSARDPGGINEQFF
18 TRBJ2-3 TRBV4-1 CASSLGMTAAGVGDTQYF
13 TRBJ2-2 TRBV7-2 CASSRIYGGELFF
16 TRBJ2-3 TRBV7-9 CASSYPRTGLTDTQYF
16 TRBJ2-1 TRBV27 CASSTPGQDNYNEQFF
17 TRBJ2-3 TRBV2 CASSSPPQLHGTDTQYF
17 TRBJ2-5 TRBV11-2 CASSLDGVAGWSETQYF
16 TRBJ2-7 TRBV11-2 CASSFFSARASYEQYF